These T cell receptor beta chains were read from a single sample in a study of memory CD4+ T cells and cytomegalovirus serostatus. Clones were sequenced by immunoSEQ multiplex PCR, and TCRdb holds only the in-frame ones, with some missing. The table shows approximately 53,000 clones, with just under 80% occurring only once. Material: memory CD4+ T cells from blood. These receptors were obtained from an adult in good health and CMV-seronegative. Both conserved end residues are part of each CDR3. D genes are given only for firm matches. Clone size, where shown, is once, few, many, or a class for clones that have expanded.

abundance	j_gene	d_gene	v_gene	CDR3aa	CDR3nt
-	TRBJ2-4	-	TRBV18	CASSPPAGPNQNIQYF	TGTGCCAGCTCACCACCGGCAGGGCCCAACCAAAACATTCAGTACTTC
-	TRBJ2-1	-	TRBV29-1	CSPAVLGSSYNEQFF	TGCAGCCCGGCCGTGTTAGGTAGCTCCTACAATGAGCAGTTCTTC
-	TRBJ2-2	-	TRBV7-9	CASSLGGSTGELFF	TGTGCCAGCAGCTTAGGGGGGAGCACCGGGGAGCTGTTTTTT
-	TRBJ2-7	TRBD1	TRBV28	CASSLAQGTGYEQYF	TGTGCCAGCAGTTTAGCGCAAGGGACAGGCTACGAGCAGTACTTC
once	TRBJ2-3	TRBD1	TRBV5-1	CASSHETGATSTDTQYF	TGCGCCAGCAGCCACGAGACAGGGGCTACTAGCACAGATACGCAGTATTTT
-	TRBJ2-7	-	TRBV11-2	CASSFTQSYEQYF	TGTGCCAGCAGCTTTACACAGTCCTACGAGCAGTACTTC
-	TRBJ1-2	-	TRBV9	CASSVGIGLGYGYTF	TGTGCCAGCAGCGTAGGGATAGGTCTAGGATATGGCTACACCTTC
-	TRBJ2-7	TRBD1	TRBV12-5	CASGRTGLPYEQYF	TGTGCTAGTGGTCGGACAGGACTCCCCTACGAGCAGTACTTC
-	TRBJ2-7	-	TRBV4-1	CASSPAGKDYEQYF	TGCGCCAGCAGCCCCGCGGGAAAAGACTACGAGCAGTACTTC
-	TRBJ1-4	-	TRBV28	CASSSPRDGNEKLFF	TGTGCCAGCAGTTCCCCCCGGGACGGAAATGAAAAACTGTTTTTT
-	TRBJ1-5	TRBD1	TRBV27	CASRERQGQNQPQHF	TGTGCCAGCAGGGAACGACAGGGCCAAAATCAGCCCCAGCATTTT
-	TRBJ2-1	-	TRBV19	CASSINSRVGYNEQFF	TGTGCCAGTAGTATTAACTCTAGAGTGGGATACAATGAGCAGTTCTTC
-	TRBJ2-7	-	TRBV15	CATSRDRSYEQYF	TGTGCCACCAGCAGAGATAGATCCTACGAGCAGTACTTC
-	TRBJ2-3	TRBD2	TRBV5-4	CASSSGGSRGTDTQYF	TGTGCCAGCAGCTCGGGAGGGTCCCGGGGCACAGATACGCAGTATTTT
-	TRBJ2-5	-	TRBV9	CASSVGSLETQYF	TGTGCCAGCAGCGTAGGTAGTCTGGAGACCCAGTACTTC
-	TRBJ2-4	-	TRBV9	CASSVSAGGLGKNIQYF	TGTGCCAGCAGCGTAAGCGCCGGGGGGCTCGGCAAAAACATTCAGTACTTC
-	TRBJ1-2	TRBD1	TRBV15	CATSRDTQGVGYTF	TGTGCCACCAGCAGAGATACACAGGGGGTAGGCTACACCTTC
-	TRBJ1-2	-	TRBV27	CASRGFDYGYTF	TGTGCCAGCAGAGGGTTCGACTATGGCTACACCTTC
-	TRBJ2-3	-	TRBV7-3	CASSAGTARDTQYF	TGTGCCAGCAGCGCGGGGACAGCAAGAGATACGCAGTATTTT
once	TRBJ2-3	-	TRBV5-6	CASSLGQQRPRDTQYF	TGTGCCAGCAGCTTGGGGCAGCAAAGACCTAGGGATACGCAGTATTTT
-	TRBJ1-2	-	TRBV5-5	CASSLQSNYGYTF	TGTGCCAGCAGCTTACAGTCTAACTATGGCTACACCTTC
-	TRBJ2-1	-	TRBV5-1	CASRGYSYNEQFF	TGCGCCAGCCGGGGTTATTCCTACAATGAGCAGTTCTTC
-	TRBJ2-5	-	TRBV11-2	CASSVWAGPETQYF	TGTGCCAGCAGCGTATGGGCAGGGCCAGAGACCCAGTACTTC
-	TRBJ2-7	TRBD2	TRBV2	CASSRGLAVSYEQYF	TGTGCCAGCAGTCGGGGACTAGCGGTTTCCTACGAGCAGTACTTC
few	TRBJ2-7	-	TRBV18	CASSPQLASYEQYF	TGTGCCAGCTCACCACAACTAGCCTCCTACGAGCAGTACTTC
-	TRBJ2-7	-	TRBV21-1	CASSNLRQGCSYEQYF	TGTGCCAGCAGCAACCTCCGACAGGGATGCTCCTACGAGCAGTACTTC
-	TRBJ2-1	-	TRBV5-1	CASSLLVGSYNEQFF	TGCGCCAGCAGCCTATTGGTCGGCTCCTACAATGAGCAGTTCTTC
-	TRBJ2-7	TRBD2	TRBV11-3	CASSLDQRESSYEQYF	TGTGCCAGCAGCTTAGATCAGCGGGAGAGCTCCTACGAGCAGTACTTC
few	TRBJ2-1	-	TRBV5-4	CASSLVSNEQFF	TGTGCCAGCAGCTTGGTTAGCAATGAGCAGTTCTTC
once	TRBJ1-4	-	TRBV11-2	CASSSRTGREKLFF	TGTGCCAGCAGCTCCCGTACTGGAAGGGAAAAACTGTTTTTT
-	TRBJ1-5	-	TRBV5-3	CARSLVRGRDQPQHF	TGTGCCAGAAGCTTGGTAAGGGGTAGGGATCAGCCCCAGCATTTT
-	TRBJ2-3	TRBD1	TRBV5-6	CASSLGTADTQYF	TGTGCCAGCAGCCTGGGGACAGCAGATACGCAGTATTTT
-	TRBJ2-6	-	TRBV4-1	CASSPSRTPTGANVLTF	TGCGCCAGCAGCCCCAGCCGAACCCCCACTGGGGCCAACGTCCTGACTTTC
once	TRBJ2-7	-	TRBV30	CAWSRDYEQYF	TGTGCCTGGAGTCGAGACTACGAGCAGTACTTC
few	TRBJ2-1	-	TRBV27	CASSLQTLRYNEQFF	TGTGCCAGCAGTTTACAAACTCTGCGCTACAATGAGCAGTTCTTC
-	TRBJ2-1	-	TRBV5-1	CASSYSGGGHNEQFF	TGCGCCAGCAGTTATTCGGGGGGCGGGCACAATGAGCAGTTCTTC
-	TRBJ1-4	-	TRBV14	CASSHFDRKLFF	TGTGCCAGCAGCCACTTCGACAGAAAACTGTTTTTT